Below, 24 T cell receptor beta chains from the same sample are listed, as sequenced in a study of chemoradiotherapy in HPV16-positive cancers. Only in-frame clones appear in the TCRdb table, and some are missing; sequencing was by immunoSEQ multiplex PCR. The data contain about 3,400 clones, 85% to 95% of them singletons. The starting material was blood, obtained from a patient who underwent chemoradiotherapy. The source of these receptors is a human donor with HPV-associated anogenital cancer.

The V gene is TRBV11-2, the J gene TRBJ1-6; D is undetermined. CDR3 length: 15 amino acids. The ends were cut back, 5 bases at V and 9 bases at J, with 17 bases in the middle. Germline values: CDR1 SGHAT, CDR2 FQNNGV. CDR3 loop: CASSLYVAEGSPLHF. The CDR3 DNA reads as TGTGCCAGCAGCCTATACGTGGCAGAGGGTTCACCCCTCCACTTT. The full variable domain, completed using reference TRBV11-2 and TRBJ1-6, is EAGVAQSPRYKIIEKRQSVAFWCNPISGHATLYWYQQILGQGPKLLIQFQNNGVVDDSQLPKDRFSAERLKGVDSTLKIQPAKLEDSAVYLCASSLYVAEGSPLHFGNGTRLTVT.

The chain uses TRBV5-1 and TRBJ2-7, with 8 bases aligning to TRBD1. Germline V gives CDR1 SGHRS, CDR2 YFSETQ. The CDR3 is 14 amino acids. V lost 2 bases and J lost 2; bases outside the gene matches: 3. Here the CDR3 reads CASSLQGEPYEQYF. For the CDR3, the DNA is TGCGCCAGCAGCTTACAGGGGGAGCCCTACGAGCAGTACTTC.

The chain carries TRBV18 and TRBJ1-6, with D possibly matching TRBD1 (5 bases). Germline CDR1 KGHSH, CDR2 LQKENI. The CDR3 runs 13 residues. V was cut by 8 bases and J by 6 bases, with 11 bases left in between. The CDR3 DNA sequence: TGTGCCAGCCCCAGACAGTCTAATTCACCCCTCCACTTT. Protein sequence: CASPRQSNSPLHF.

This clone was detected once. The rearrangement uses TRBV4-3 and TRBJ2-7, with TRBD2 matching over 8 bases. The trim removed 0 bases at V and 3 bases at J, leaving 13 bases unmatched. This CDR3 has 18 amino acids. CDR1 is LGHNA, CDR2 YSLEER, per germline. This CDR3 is CASSQDFGRPREGYEQYF. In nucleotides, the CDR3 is TGCGCCAGCAGCCAAGACTTTGGAAGGCCCCGGGAGGGCTACGAGCAGTACTTC.

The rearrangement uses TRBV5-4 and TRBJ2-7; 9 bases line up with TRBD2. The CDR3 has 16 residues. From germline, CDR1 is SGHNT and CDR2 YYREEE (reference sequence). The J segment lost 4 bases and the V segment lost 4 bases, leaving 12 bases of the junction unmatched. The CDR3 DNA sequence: TGTGCCAGCAGCCCGGGGGTAGCGGGAGTCCGGTACGAGCAGTACTTC. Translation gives CASSPGVAGVRYEQYF.

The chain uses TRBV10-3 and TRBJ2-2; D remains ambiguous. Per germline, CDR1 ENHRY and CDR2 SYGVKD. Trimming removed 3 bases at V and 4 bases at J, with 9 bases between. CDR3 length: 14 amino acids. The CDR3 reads CAISDSGSTGELFF. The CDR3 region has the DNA TGTGCCATCAGTGATTCCGGGTCCACCGGGGAGCTGTTTTTT.

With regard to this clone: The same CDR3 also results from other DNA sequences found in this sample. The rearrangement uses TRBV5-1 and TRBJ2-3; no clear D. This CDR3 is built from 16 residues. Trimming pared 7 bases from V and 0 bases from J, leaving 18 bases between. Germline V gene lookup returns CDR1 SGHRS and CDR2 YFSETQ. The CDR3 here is CASVKGFGSSTDTQYF. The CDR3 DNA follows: TGCGCCAGCGTAAAAGGCTTCGGATCTAGCACAGATACGCAGTATTTT.

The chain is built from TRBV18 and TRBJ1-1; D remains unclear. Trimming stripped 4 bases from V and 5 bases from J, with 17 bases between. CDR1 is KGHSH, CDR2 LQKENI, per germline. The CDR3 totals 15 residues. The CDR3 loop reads CASSLTTAKTTEAFF. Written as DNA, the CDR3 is TGTGCCAGCTCACTTACGACGGCTAAAACTACTGAAGCTTTCTTT. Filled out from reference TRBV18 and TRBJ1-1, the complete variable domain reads NAGVMQNPRHLVRRRGQEARLRCSPMKGHSHVYWYRQLPEEGLKFMVYLQKENIIDESGMPKERFSAEFPKEGPSILRIQQVVRGDSAAYFCASSLTTAKTTEAFFGQGTRLTVV.

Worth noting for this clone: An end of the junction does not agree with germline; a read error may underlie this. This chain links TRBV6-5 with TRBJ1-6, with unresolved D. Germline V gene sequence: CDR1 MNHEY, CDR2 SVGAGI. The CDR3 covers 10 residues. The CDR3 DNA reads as TGTGCCGGCAGTGTGGGGTCCCTCCACTTT. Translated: CAGSVGSLHF.

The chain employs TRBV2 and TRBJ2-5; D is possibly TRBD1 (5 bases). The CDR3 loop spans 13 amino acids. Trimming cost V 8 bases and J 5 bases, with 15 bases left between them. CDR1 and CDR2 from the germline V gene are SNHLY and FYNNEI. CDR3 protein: CASGAETDETQYF. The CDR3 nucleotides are TGTGCCAGCGGGGCAGAAACCGACGAGACCCAGTACTTC.

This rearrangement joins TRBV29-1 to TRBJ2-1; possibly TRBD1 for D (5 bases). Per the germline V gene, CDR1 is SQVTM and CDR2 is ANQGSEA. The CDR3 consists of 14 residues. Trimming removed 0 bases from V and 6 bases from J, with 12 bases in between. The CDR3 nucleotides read TGCAGCGTTGAAGAGCCCAGGGTAGGCAATGAGCAGTTCTTC. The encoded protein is CSVEEPRVGNEQFF.

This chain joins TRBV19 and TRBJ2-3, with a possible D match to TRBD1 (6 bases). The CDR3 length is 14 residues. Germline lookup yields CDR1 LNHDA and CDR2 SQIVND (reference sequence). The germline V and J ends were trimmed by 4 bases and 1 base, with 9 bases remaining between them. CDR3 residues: CASSNRAGTDTQYF. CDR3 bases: TGTGCCAGTAGTAACAGGGCTGGCACAGATACGCAGTATTTT.

The CDR3, as DNA: TGTGCCAGCAGCCGGGTTGGGGCCAACGTCCTGACTTTC. Its translation is CASSRVGANVLTF. This rearrangement joins TRBV11-3 to TRBJ2-6; D unresolved. V shed 5 bases and J shed 3 bases, with 5 bases lying between them. This CDR3 has 13 amino acids. The germline gives CDR1 SGHNT, CDR2 YENEEA. The entire variable domain, with the rest obtained from reference TRBV11-3 and TRBJ2-6, is as follows: EAGVVQSPRYKIIEKKQPVAFWCNPISGHNTLYWYLQNLGQGPELLIRYENEEAVDDSQLPKDRFSAERLKGVDSTLKIQPAELGDSAVYLCASSRVGANVLTFGAGSRLTVL.

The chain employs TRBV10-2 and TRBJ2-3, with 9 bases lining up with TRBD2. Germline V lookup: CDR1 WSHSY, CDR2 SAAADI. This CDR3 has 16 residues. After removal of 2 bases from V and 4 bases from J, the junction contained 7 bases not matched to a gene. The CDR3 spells CASSETAGGSADTQYF. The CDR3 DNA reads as TGCGCCAGCAGTGAGACGGCGGGGGGGTCAGCAGATACGCAGTATTTT.

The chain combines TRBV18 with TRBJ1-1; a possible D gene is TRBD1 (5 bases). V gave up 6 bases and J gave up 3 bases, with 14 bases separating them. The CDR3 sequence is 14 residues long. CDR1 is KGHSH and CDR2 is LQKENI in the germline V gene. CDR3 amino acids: CASSPTVSHTEAFF. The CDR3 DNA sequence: TGTGCCAGCTCCCCGACAGTCTCTCACACTGAAGCTTTCTTT. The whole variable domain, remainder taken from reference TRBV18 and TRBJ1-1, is NAGVMQNPRHLVRRRGQEARLRCSPMKGHSHVYWYRQLPEEGLKFMVYLQKENIIDESGMPKERFSAEFPKEGPSILRIQQVVRGDSAAYFCASSPTVSHTEAFFGQGTRLTVV.

In DNA, the CDR3 is TGTGCCAGCAGCTTTCGCGAAAACATTCAGTACTTC. Encoded protein: CASSFRENIQYF. This chain uses TRBV7-9 with TRBJ2-4; D unclear. Trimming removed 3 bases from V and 5 bases from J, with 5 bases in between. Germline CDR1 and CDR2: SEHNR and FQNEAQ (reference sequence). The CDR3 is 12 residues long.

The CDR3 DNA reads as TGTGCCAGCAGCTTGTTTGGGAACTCCTACAATGAGCAGTTCTTC. Translated, it gives CASSLFGNSYNEQFF. The chain recombines TRBV5-6 with TRBJ2-1; D ambiguous. Between the trimmed V and J ends, which lost 1 base and 0 bases, there was a span of 8 bases. CDR1 and CDR2 from the germline V gene are SGHDT and YYEEEE. The CDR3 has 15 amino acids.

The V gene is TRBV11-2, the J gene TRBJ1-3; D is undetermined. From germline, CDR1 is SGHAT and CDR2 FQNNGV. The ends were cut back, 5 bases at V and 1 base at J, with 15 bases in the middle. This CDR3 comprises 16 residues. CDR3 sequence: CASSPLTAFSGNTIYF. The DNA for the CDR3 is TGTGCCAGCAGCCCGCTCACGGCGTTTTCTGGAAACACCATATATTTT.

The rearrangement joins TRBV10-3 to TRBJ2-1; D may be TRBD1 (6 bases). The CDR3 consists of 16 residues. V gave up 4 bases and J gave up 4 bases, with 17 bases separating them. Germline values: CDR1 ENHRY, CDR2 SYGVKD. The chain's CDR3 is CAISGMGAAEYNEQFF. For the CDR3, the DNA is TGTGCCATCAGTGGAATGGGGGCTGCCGAGTACAATGAGCAGTTCTTC.

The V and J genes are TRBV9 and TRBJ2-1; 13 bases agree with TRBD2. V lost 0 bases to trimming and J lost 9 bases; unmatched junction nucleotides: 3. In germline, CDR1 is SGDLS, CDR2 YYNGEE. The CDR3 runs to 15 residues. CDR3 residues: CASSVGTSGRGEQFF. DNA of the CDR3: TGTGCCAGCAGCGTAGGTACTAGCGGGAGGGGTGAGCAGTTCTTC.

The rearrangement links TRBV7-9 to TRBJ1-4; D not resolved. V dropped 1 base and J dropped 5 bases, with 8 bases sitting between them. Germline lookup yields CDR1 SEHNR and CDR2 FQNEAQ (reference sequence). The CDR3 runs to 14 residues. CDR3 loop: CASSLGRGNEKLFF. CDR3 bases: TGTGCCAGCAGCTTAGGGCGGGGAAATGAAAAACTGTTTTTT.

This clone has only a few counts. The CDR3 region is CASSDSRGAYEQYF. The CDR3 nucleotides read TGTGCCAGCAGTGATTCCAGGGGGGCCTACGAGCAGTACTTC. The V call is TRBV6-1, the J call TRBJ2-7; D is possibly TRBD1 (7 bases). Per germline, CDR1 MNHNS and CDR2 SASEGT. Deletions cut 3 bases from V and 2 bases from J, with 11 bases between. The CDR3 loop spans 14 amino acids.

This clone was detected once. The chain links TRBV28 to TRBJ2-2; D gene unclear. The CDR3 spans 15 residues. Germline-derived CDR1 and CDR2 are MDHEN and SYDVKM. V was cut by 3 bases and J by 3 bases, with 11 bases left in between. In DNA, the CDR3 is TGTGCCAGCAGTTTCATCCCGGGTGACACCGGGGAGCTGTTTTTT. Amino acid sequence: CASSFIPGDTGELFF.

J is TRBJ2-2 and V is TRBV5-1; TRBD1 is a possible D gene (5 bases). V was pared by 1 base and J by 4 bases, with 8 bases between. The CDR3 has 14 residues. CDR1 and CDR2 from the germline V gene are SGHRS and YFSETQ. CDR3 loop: CASSLTGPTGELFF. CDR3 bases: TGCGCCAGCAGCTTGACAGGTCCCACCGGGGAGCTGTTTTTT.